This T cell receptor beta chain stems from a study of T cells after yellow fever vaccination. General study points: Most clones from primary vaccination resurfaced after the booster (around 97% CD4, approximately 88% CD8).

With 1 base removed from V and 3 bases from J, the gap between germline ends came to 2 bases. This CDR3 is 12 amino acids long. At least ten counts were recorded for this clonotype. Via MiXCR, TCRdb re-called the 5' RACE reads, giving one row per CDR3 protein. The table records tens of thousands of distinct CDR3 sequences, 10% to 15% of them present only once. The receptor was isolated from a young man who received the YFV17D yellow fever vaccine. This chain links TRBV12-3 or TRBV12-4 with TRBJ2-3; D ambiguous. The sequencing here drew on CD8+ T cells not binding an NS4B(214-222) dextramer, sorted from PBMCs, taken less than 25 days after the first yellow fever vaccination. The CDR3 loop is CASSLGTDTQYF. The CDR3, as DNA: TGTGCCAGCAGTTTAGGGACAGATACGCAGTATTTT.